A single sample gave rise to the 20 T cell receptor beta chains below, sequenced in a study of T cells after posttransplantation cyclophosphamide. Controls had myeloablative marrow grafts with methotrexate and calcineurin inhibitor, sampled at 1 year. Repertoires were generated with immunoSEQ multiplex PCR, while TCRdb's copy carries only in-frame clones and drops some. The repertoire includes some 16,000 clones, 85% of them detected once, and roughly 28% sits in the top ten. This sample comprised PBMCs, obtained after allogeneic stem cell transplant with calcineurin inhibitor and methotrexate. Receptor source: a young adult female patient who received an allogeneic stem cell transplant from an unrelated donor, was CMV-positive, and had acute and chronic GVHD. Part of the T cell pool may stem from the graft donor.

The V call is TRBV5-4, the J call TRBJ1-1; 8 nucleotides line up with TRBD1. The CDR3 runs 14 residues. With 7 bases clipped from V and 5 bases from J, the junction kept 10 bases outside the gene matches. CDR1 is SGHNT, CDR2 YYREEE, per germline (reference sequence). The CDR3 reads CASGQGAEITEAFF. The CDR3 DNA is TGTGCCAGCGGGCAGGGGGCCGAGATAACTGAAGCTTTCTTT. The full variable domain, with the rest looked up from reference TRBV5-4 and TRBJ1-1, is ETGVTQSPTHLIKTRGQQVTLRCSSQSGHNTVSWYQQALGQGPQFIFQYYREEENGRGNFPPRFSGLQFPNYSSELNVNALELDDSALYLCASGQGAEITEAFFGQGTRLTVV.

The chain couples TRBV27 to TRBJ2-7; 12 nucleotides match TRBD2. The CDR3 has 16 amino acids. Germline loops: CDR1 MNHEY, CDR2 SMNVEV (reference sequence). V gave up 3 bases and J gave up 2 bases; unmatched junction bases: 5. The CDR3 nucleotides read TGTGCCAGCAGTTTTATTCGGACTAGCGGGACCTACGAGCAGTACTTC. Translating gives CASSFIRTSGTYEQYF.

The chain carries TRBV6-1 and TRBJ2-7; 9 nucleotides match TRBD1. This CDR3 has 17 amino acids. Germline-derived CDR1 and CDR2 are MNHNS and SASEGT. With 2 bases clipped from V and 5 bases from J, the junction kept 13 bases outside the gene matches. The CDR3 is CASSEFPTGGGDNEQYF. DNA for the CDR3: TGTGCCAGCAGTGAATTCCCAACAGGGGGCGGTGATAACGAGCAGTACTTC.

The chain uses TRBV18 and TRBJ1-2, with D tentatively TRBD1 (5 bases). With 2 bases removed from V and 4 bases from J, the gap between germline ends came to 11 bases. The CDR3 has 14 amino acids. CDR1 and CDR2 (germline): KGHSH, LQKENI. CDR3 sequence (DNA): TGTGCCAGCTCACCAGAAGTCAGGGCCTATGGCTACACCTTC. It is translated as CASSPEVRAYGYTF. Together with reference TRBV18 and TRBJ1-2, the CDR3 gives the full variable domain: NAGVMQNPRHLVRRRGQEARLRCSPMKGHSHVYWYRQLPEEGLKFMVYLQKENIIDESGMPKERFSAEFPKEGPSILRIQQVVRGDSAAYFCASSPEVRAYGYTFGSGTRLTVV.

This rearrangement joins TRBV13 to TRBJ2-7; the match to TRBD2 covers 13 bases. In germline, CDR1 is PRHDT, CDR2 FYEKMQ (reference sequence). V shed 5 bases, J shed 5 bases, and the junction held 12 bases outside the gene matches. The CDR3 extends over 17 amino acids. The CDR3 is CASSQFLGLAGVHEQYF. For the CDR3, the DNA is TGTGCCAGCAGCCAATTTTTAGGACTAGCGGGAGTGCACGAGCAGTACTTC.

This sequence joins TRBV28 and TRBJ1-2; no clear D. The V and J ends lost 5 bases and 4 bases respectively, with 14 bases between them. This CDR3 has 14 residues. Germline V gene data show CDR1 as MDHEN and CDR2 as SYDVKM. The CDR3 protein is CASSVPGASYGYTF. In DNA, the CDR3 is TGTGCCAGCAGTGTCCCGGGAGCTTCCTATGGCTACACCTTC.

The genes are TRBV29-1 and TRBJ1-5; TRBD1 is a possible D gene (6 bases). Germline V gene lookup returns CDR1 SQVTM and CDR2 ANQGSEA. This CDR3 is built from 13 residues. V was cut by 4 bases and J by 4 bases, with 11 bases left in between. The CDR3 coding sequence is TGCAGCGTTGCACAGGGAACAAATCAGCCCCAGCATTTT. Encoded protein: CSVAQGTNQPQHF. Full variable domain (missing parts from reference TRBV29-1 and TRBJ1-5): SAVISQKPSRDICQRGTSLTIQCQVDSQVTMMFWYRQQPGQSLTLIATANQGSEATYESGFVIDKFPISRPNLTFSTLTVSNMSPEDSSIYLCSVAQGTNQPQHFGDGTRLSIL.

The CDR3 nucleotides are TGTGCCAGCAGCTTAGGGACGACAGGGGGAGAGACCCAGTACTTC. Amino acids: CASSLGTTGGETQYF. This chain connects TRBV7-2 to TRBJ2-5; 9 bases are a match to TRBD1. Germline CDR1 SGHTA, CDR2 FQGNSA. The CDR3 has 15 amino acids. With V trimmed by 1 base and J by 4 bases, 4 bases remained unmatched.

The rearrangement joins TRBV30 to TRBJ2-5; weak D call: TRBD2 (6 bases). The J call is uncertain, as TRBJ2-7 better fits the DNA end. The CDR3 runs 13 residues. Germline assignment: CDR1 GTSNPN and CDR2 SVGIG (reference sequence). CDR3 in amino acids: CAWSLETSYEQYF. CDR3 coding DNA: TGTGCCTGGAGTCTCGAGACTAGTTACGAGCAGTACTTC.

This clone turned up a few times. V is TRBV27 and J is TRBJ2-1; 12 nucleotides line up with TRBD2. Germline assignment: CDR1 MNHEY and CDR2 SMNVEV (reference sequence). Trimming cost V 4 bases and J 8 bases; bases outside gene matches: 6. CDR3 size: 15 residues. The CDR3 sequence: CASSSTSGRRDEQFF. As DNA, the CDR3 is TGTGCCAGCAGTTCAACTAGCGGGAGGCGCGATGAGCAGTTCTTC.

This clone was seen only once. This sequence joins TRBV6-5 and TRBJ2-1; D is undetermined. The CDR3 extends over 15 amino acids. The V gene's germline CDR1 is MNHEY and CDR2 SVGAGI. Trimming left V 5 bases short and J 4 bases short, with 15 bases between. The CDR3 here is CASSPSAGSYNEQFF. The CDR3 nucleotides are TGTGCCAGCAGTCCCTCTGCCGGGTCTTACAATGAGCAGTTCTTC.

This clone has more than one count but fewer than ten. This chain connects TRBV2 to TRBJ2-1, with 7 bases identical to TRBD2. V trimming: 8 bases; J trimming: 8 bases; junction bases outside the gene matches: 12. This CDR3 contains 14 residues. Per germline, CDR1 SNHLY and CDR2 FYNNEI. This CDR3 reads CASGGVGRSDEQFF. CDR3 in DNA: TGTGCCAGCGGGGGGGTGGGACGGTCCGATGAGCAGTTCTTC.

This clone was observed once. J is TRBJ2-7 and V is TRBV4-1; 12 bases fit TRBD2. The CDR3 covers 18 residues. With 0 bases clipped from V and 0 bases from J, the junction kept 6 bases outside the gene matches. Germline-derived CDR1 and CDR2 are MGHRA and YSYEKL. The CDR3 here is CASSQEASGRASSYEQYF. CDR3 in DNA: TGCGCCAGCAGCCAAGAAGCTAGCGGGAGGGCGAGCTCCTACGAGCAGTACTTC.

The count of this clone is one. The chain combines TRBV28 with TRBJ1-1, with TRBD1 matching over 10 bases. J was trimmed by 4 bases and V by 1 base; bases with no gene match: 21. Germline CDR1 MDHEN, CDR2 SYDVKM. The CDR3 loop spans 21 amino acids. For the CDR3, the DNA is TGTGCCAGCAGTTTATCCCGCATACCCCGACGGGACAGGGGTTCCATCACTGAAGCTTTCTTT. Protein: CASSLSRIPRRDRGSITEAFF.

This sequence joins TRBV4-1 and TRBJ2-7; D possibly corresponds to TRBD2 (6 bases). With 5 bases removed from V and 0 bases from J, the gap between germline ends came to 8 bases. The CDR3 spans 13 residues. Germline V lookup: CDR1 MGHRA, CDR2 YSYEKL. CDR3 loop: CASSTGVSYEQYF. Written as DNA, the CDR3 is TGCGCCAGCAGCACGGGGGTCTCCTACGAGCAGTACTTC.

CDR3 loop: CASSFSGNFNTEAFF. CDR3 sequence (DNA): TGTGCCAGCAGTTTTTCAGGGAATTTCAACACTGAAGCTTTCTTT. The chain combines TRBV6-5 with TRBJ1-1; perhaps TRBD1 as D (5 bases). V was cut by 4 bases and J by 2 bases, with 14 bases left in between. This CDR3 is 15 amino acids long. Germline CDR1 is MNHEY and CDR2 is SVGAGI.

By proportion, this clone is medium-sized. The gene calls are TRBV30 and TRBJ2-1; D uncertain. The V end lost 3 bases, the J end lost 8 bases, and 8 bases lay between the germline ends. Looked up from germline, CDR1 is GTSNPN and CDR2 is SVGIG (reference sequence). CDR3 length equals 11 residues. The CDR3 region has the DNA TGTGCCTGGAGCTCAGGTGATGAGCAGTTCTTC. Amino acids: CAWSSGDEQFF.

CDR3 protein: CASSFGTGGYEQYF. The CDR3 nucleotides read TGTGCCAGCAGTTTTGGGACAGGGGGTTACGAGCAGTACTTC. The V call is TRBV28, the J call TRBJ2-7; 11 bases map to TRBD1. The V gene's germline CDR1 is MDHEN and CDR2 SYDVKM. This CDR3 is 14 amino acids long. V shed 3 bases and J 4 bases; nucleotides not matched to a gene: 2.

The chain uses TRBV6-5 and TRBJ1-2, with TRBD1 matching over 10 bases. V was pared by 2 bases and J by 7 bases, with 10 bases of the junction left unmatched. The CDR3 is 16 residues long. CDR1 and CDR2 (germline): MNHEY, SVGAGI. DNA for the CDR3: TGTGCCAGCAGTTACCGAAAGGGACAGGGGCCTATTGGCTACACCTTC. It is translated as CASSYRKGQGPIGYTF.

This clone was picked up one time. The V gene is TRBV19, the J gene TRBJ2-2; 9 positions match TRBD1. The CDR3 totals 13 residues. The junction had 5 bases not matched to a gene; V was cut back by 9 bases and J by 6 bases. The germline V gene has CDR1 LNHDA and CDR2 SQIVND (reference sequence). The chain's CDR3 is CASSDRGAGELFF. The CDR3 DNA reads TGTGCCAGCAGTGACAGGGGGGCCGGGGAGCTGTTTTTT.